The next 20 T cell receptor beta chains were all read from a single sample in a study of cytomegalovirus exposure and HLA in healthy donors. PCR used 60 Vbeta primers and 13 Jbeta primers. This table comes from immunoSEQ multiplex PCR, and its TCRdb copy is limited to in-frame clones, with some not included. The sample includes approximately 82,000 clones, about 78% of them seen just once. Sample: PBMCs. Source of these receptors: a middle-aged man in good health and CMV-seronegative.

To note about this clone: Germline and junction disagree at one end, which may indicate a read error. The gene calls are TRBV27 and TRBJ2-6, with a weak D call TRBD1 (5 bases). Germline V gene data show CDR1 as MNHEY and CDR2 as SMNVEV (reference sequence). CDR3 size: 14 residues. The CDR3 DNA reads as TGTGCCAGCAGTTGGGTTACTGGGGCCAACGGCCTGACTTTC. Amino acid sequence: CASSWVTGANGLTF.

V and J are TRBV7-6 and TRBJ2-1, with 10 nucleotides matching TRBD2. The CDR3 runs to 15 residues. V trimming: 4 bases; J trimming: 4 bases; junction bases outside the gene matches: 4. CDR1 is SGHVS, CDR2 FNYEAQ, per germline. The CDR3 here is CASSSTSGHYNEQFF. In DNA, the CDR3 is TGTGCCAGCAGCTCGACTAGCGGGCATTACAATGAGCAGTTCTTC.

The chain carries TRBV7-9 and TRBJ2-7, with 8 positions matching TRBD2. The CDR3 loop spans 13 amino acids. V gave up 5 bases and J gave up 9 bases; unmatched junction bases: 9. In germline, CDR1 is SEHNR, CDR2 FQNEAQ (reference sequence). CDR3 DNA: TGTGCCAGCAGCCCTTCGGCTAGCGGGTTGCAGTACTTC. It specifies CASSPSASGLQYF. Variable domain in full (rest from reference TRBV7-9 and TRBJ2-7): DTGVSQNPRHKITKRGQNVTFRCDPISEHNRLYWYRQTLGQGPEFLTYFQNEAQLEKSRLLSDRFSAERPKGSFSTLEIQRTEQGDSAMYLCASSPSASGLQYFGPGTRLTVT.

This sequence joins TRBV9 and TRBJ1-1, with TRBD1 matching over 7 bases. The germline V gene has CDR1 SGDLS and CDR2 YYNGEE. With 4 bases clipped from V and 5 bases from J, the junction kept 11 bases outside the gene matches. The CDR3 is made up of 15 amino acids. CDR3: CASSNQGGERTEAFF. The DNA for the CDR3 is TGTGCCAGCAGCAACCAGGGGGGAGAAAGGACTGAAGCTTTCTTT.

V and J are TRBV6-6 and TRBJ2-7; D ambiguous. Trimming shortened V by 4 bases and J by 2 bases, and 9 bases separated the two germline ends. CDR1 MNHNY and CDR2 SVGAGI come from the germline V gene (reference sequence). The CDR3 consists of 13 residues. The DNA for the CDR3 is TGTGCCAGCAGTTTGGGCCCCGCCTACGAGCAGTACTTC. Amino acids: CASSLGPAYEQYF.

The chain links TRBV7-6 to TRBJ2-7, with D maybe TRBD1 (5 bases). The germline gives CDR1 SGHVS, CDR2 FNYEAQ. The CDR3 spans 18 residues. Trimming pared 5 bases from V and 5 bases from J, leaving 28 bases between. CDR3 bases: TGTGCCAGCAGCCTTACTCCGGGTTCTTCCGATGGGGCCCACGAGCAGTACTTC. Its translation is CASSLTPGSSDGAHEQYF.

This chain uses TRBV4-1 with TRBJ2-4, with 11 bases fitting TRBD2. V lost 2 bases, J lost 1 base, and 4 bases stayed unmatched. Germline V CDR1 and CDR2: MGHRA, YSYEKL. This CDR3 has 17 residues. DNA for the CDR3: TGCGCCAGCAGCCAAAACCGACTAGCGGGGGCCAAAAACATTCAGTACTTC. Its translation: CASSQNRLAGAKNIQYF.

The gene calls are TRBV30 and TRBJ1-1; D call uncertain. CDR3 length: 13 amino acids. The germline V gene has CDR1 GTSNPN and CDR2 SVGIG (reference sequence). Trimming shortened V by 0 bases and J by 1 base, and 6 bases separated the two germline ends. The CDR3 DNA is TGTGCCTGGAGTGTAGGGAGGAACACTGAAGCTTTCTTT. This encodes CAWSVGRNTEAFF.

The chain joins TRBV28 to TRBJ2-3; 11 bases are a match to TRBD2. Germline assignment: CDR1 MDHEN and CDR2 SYDVKM. The CDR3 is 13 residues long. After removal of 10 bases from V and 4 bases from J, the junction contained 4 bases not matched to a gene. The CDR3 nucleotides read TGTGCCACCACTAGCGGGAGTCCAGATACGCAGTATTTT. Amino acid sequence: CATTSGSPDTQYF.

The rearrangement uses TRBV27 and TRBJ2-4; no clear D gene. The CDR3 has 17 amino acids. V lost 2 bases and J 7 bases, leaving 21 bases between the germline ends. Germline CDR1 and CDR2: MNHEY and SMNVEV (reference sequence). The CDR3 bases are TGTGCCAGCAGTTTACTTTCCCGGTCGGCAGGTCGGAACATTCAGTACTTC. Protein sequence: CASSLLSRSAGRNIQYF.

This chain links TRBV6-4 with TRBJ1-1; 7 bases are a match to TRBD1. Germline V gene data show CDR1 as MRHNA and CDR2 as SNTAGT. CDR3 length: 13 residues. V lost 8 bases to trimming and J lost 0 bases; unmatched junction nucleotides: 3. The CDR3 DNA reads as TGTGCCAGCTCAACAGGGGTGAACACTGAAGCTTTCTTT. Its translation: CASSTGVNTEAFF.

V is TRBV7-8 and J is TRBJ2-5, with a weak D call TRBD2 (6 bases). Germline V lookup: CDR1 SGHVS, CDR2 FQNEAQ. Trimming shortened V by 8 bases and J by 2 bases, and 21 bases separated the two germline ends. The CDR3 covers 16 residues. This CDR3 reads CASLGLRRGSQETQYF. The CDR3, as DNA: TGTGCCAGCTTGGGTTTAAGGAGGGGCTCACAAGAGACCCAGTACTTC.

This chain connects TRBV7-9 to TRBJ1-1; D is perhaps TRBD1 (6 bases). Per the germline V gene, CDR1 is SEHNR and CDR2 is FQNEAQ (reference sequence). The CDR3 is 14 amino acids. V lost 4 bases to trimming and J lost 5 bases, with 14 bases between them. CDR3 DNA: TGTGCCAGCAGCTATTCAGGGGTGTTTACTGAAGCTTTCTTT. Its translation is CASSYSGVFTEAFF.

The genes are TRBV7-3 and TRBJ2-5, with 12 positions matching TRBD2. Germline V gene lookup returns CDR1 SGHTA and CDR2 FQGTGA. V gave up 3 bases and J gave up 2 bases; unmatched junction bases: 1. The CDR3 has 15 amino acids. The CDR3 coding sequence is TGTGCCAGCAGCTTGACTAGCGGGAGACAAGAGACCCAGTACTTC. Protein: CASSLTSGRQETQYF.

Worth noting for this clone: Mismatch with germline at one junction end may stem from a read error. The CDR3 loop reads CASSLELAKNSQYF. The DNA of the CDR3 is TGTGCCAGCAGCTTGGAACTAGCCAAAAACAGTCAGTACTTC. The rearrangement joins TRBV5-4 to TRBJ2-4; tentative D call: TRBD2 (6 bases). Germline assignment: CDR1 SGHNT and CDR2 YYREEE (reference sequence). The CDR3 extends over 14 amino acids.

This clone was recorded only once. V usage is TRBV20-1 and J usage is TRBJ2-5; no clear D. CDR3 size: 11 residues. Germline CDR1 DFQATT, CDR2 SNEGSKA (reference sequence). Deletions cut 3 bases from V and 5 bases from J, with 7 bases between. The CDR3 DNA reads as TGCAGTGCTAGCGGTTATGAGACCCAGTACTTC. It specifies CSASGYETQYF.

The table lists this clone with a few counts. V and J are TRBV5-1 and TRBJ2-5; D remains ambiguous. CDR3 length: 15 amino acids. V lost 2 bases and J lost 4, with 15 bases in between. Germline lookup yields CDR1 SGHRS and CDR2 YFSETQ. The CDR3 region is CASSLSDSLGETQYF. For the CDR3, the DNA is TGCGCCAGCAGCTTAAGTGACTCCCTGGGAGAGACCCAGTACTTC. Drawing the rest from reference TRBV5-1 and TRBJ2-5, the complete variable domain is KAGVTQTPRYLIKTRGQQVTLSCSPISGHRSVSWYQQTPGQGLQFLFEYFSETQRNKGNFPGRFSGRQFSNSRSEMNVSTLELGDSALYLCASSLSDSLGETQYFGPGTRLLVL.

The gene calls are TRBV11-2 and TRBJ1-5, with D tentatively TRBD1 (6 bases). Germline lookup yields CDR1 SGHAT and CDR2 FQNNGV. The CDR3 loop spans 14 amino acids. The V gene lost 3 bases and the J gene lost 3 bases, with 9 bases spanning the gap. The CDR3 DNA reads as TGTGCCAGCAGCTTGGACAGAGTCAATCAGCCCCAGCATTTT. Translation gives CASSLDRVNQPQHF.

The chain has TRBV12-5 and TRBJ2-5; 8 bases match TRBD2. The assigned J gene may be wrong: the sequence end matches TRBJ2-7 better. Germline CDR1 LGHNT, CDR2 FRNRAP. CDR3 length: 16 amino acids. The DNA for the CDR3 is TGTGCTAGTTTCTTTGGGGGTAGCGGGAATCTTTACGAGCAGTACTTC. As protein: CASFFGGSGNLYEQYF.

The genes are TRBV30 and TRBJ2-7, with D possibly being TRBD2 (5 bases). Trimming took 0 bases from V and 5 from J, leaving 14 bases between them. From germline, CDR1 is GTSNPN and CDR2 SVGIG (reference sequence). This CDR3 spans 14 amino acids. The CDR3 here is CAWSVGGIVHEQYF. The CDR3 DNA reads TGTGCCTGGAGTGTAGGAGGTATCGTCCACGAGCAGTACTTC.